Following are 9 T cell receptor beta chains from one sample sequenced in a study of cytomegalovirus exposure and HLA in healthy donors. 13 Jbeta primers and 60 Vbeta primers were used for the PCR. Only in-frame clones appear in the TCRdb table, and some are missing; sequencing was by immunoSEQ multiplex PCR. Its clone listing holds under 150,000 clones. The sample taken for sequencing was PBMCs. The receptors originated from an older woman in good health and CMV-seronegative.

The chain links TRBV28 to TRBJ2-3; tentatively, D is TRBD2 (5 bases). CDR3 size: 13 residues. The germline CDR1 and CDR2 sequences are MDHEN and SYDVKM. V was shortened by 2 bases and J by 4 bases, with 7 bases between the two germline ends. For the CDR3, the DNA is TGTGCCAGCAGTTTAAGGCGGGCAGATACGCAGTATTTT. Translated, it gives CASSLRRADTQYF. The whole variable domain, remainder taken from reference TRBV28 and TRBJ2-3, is DVKVTQSSRYLVKRTGEKVFLECVQDMDHENMFWYRQDPGLGLRLIYFSYDVKMKEKGDIPEGYSVSREKKERFSLILESASTNQTSMYLCASSLRRADTQYFGPGTRLTVL.

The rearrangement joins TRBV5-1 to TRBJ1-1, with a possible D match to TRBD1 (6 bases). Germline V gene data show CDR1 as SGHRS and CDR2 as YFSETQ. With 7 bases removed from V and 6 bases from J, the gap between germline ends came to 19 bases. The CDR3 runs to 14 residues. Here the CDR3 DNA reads TGCGCCAGCTGGAAGGGGGTAGGACTGCCTGAAGCTTTCTTT. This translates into CASWKGVGLPEAFF. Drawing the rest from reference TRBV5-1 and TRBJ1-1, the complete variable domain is KAGVTQTPRYLIKTRGQQVTLSCSPISGHRSVSWYQQTPGQGLQFLFEYFSETQRNKGNFPGRFSGRQFSNSRSEMNVSTLELGDSALYLCASWKGVGLPEAFFGQGTRLTVV.

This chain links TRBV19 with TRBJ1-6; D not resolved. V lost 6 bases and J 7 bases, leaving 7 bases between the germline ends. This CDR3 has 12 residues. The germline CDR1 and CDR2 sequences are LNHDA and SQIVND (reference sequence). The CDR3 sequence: CASSPGNSPLHF. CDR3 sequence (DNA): TGTGCCAGTAGCCCCGGGAATTCACCCCTCCACTTT.

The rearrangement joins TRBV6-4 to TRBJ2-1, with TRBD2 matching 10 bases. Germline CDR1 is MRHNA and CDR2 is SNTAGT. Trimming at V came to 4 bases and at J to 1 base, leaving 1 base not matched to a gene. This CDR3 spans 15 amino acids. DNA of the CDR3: TGTGCCAGCAGTGGGACTAGCGGTTCCTACAATGAGCAGTTCTTC. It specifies CASSGTSGSYNEQFF.

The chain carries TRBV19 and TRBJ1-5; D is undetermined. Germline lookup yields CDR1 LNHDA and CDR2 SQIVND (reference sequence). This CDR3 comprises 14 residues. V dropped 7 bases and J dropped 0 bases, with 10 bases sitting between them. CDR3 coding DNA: TGTGCCAGTACCTGGTCCTATAGCAATCAGCCCCAGCATTTT. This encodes CASTWSYSNQPQHF.

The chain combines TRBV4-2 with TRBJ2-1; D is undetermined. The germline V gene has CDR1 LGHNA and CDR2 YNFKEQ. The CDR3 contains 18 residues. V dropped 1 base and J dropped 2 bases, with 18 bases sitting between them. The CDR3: CASSQGTPNYIPYNEQFF. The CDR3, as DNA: TGTGCCAGCAGCCAAGGAACCCCAAACTACATCCCCTACAATGAGCAGTTCTTC.

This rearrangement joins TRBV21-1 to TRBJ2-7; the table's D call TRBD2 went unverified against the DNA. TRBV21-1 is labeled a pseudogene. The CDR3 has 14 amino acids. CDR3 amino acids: CASVNGVNSYEQYF. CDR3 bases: TGTGCCAGCGTGAACGGGGTCAACTCCTACGAGCAGTACTTC.

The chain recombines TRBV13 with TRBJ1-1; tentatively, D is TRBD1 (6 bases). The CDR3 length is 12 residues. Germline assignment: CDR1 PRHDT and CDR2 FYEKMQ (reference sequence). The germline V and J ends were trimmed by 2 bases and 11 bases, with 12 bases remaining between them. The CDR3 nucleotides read TGTGCCAGCAGCTTACGGGGGGGCCAGGCTTTCTTT. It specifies CASSLRGGQAFF.

The CDR3 region has the DNA TGCAGCGTTGAGGGTAAGACTAGCCGCCTGAGGCGAGAGACCCAGTACTTC. Protein: CSVEGKTSRLRRETQYF. V gene TRBV29-1 combines with J gene TRBJ2-5, with 7 bases lining up with TRBD2. The CDR3 is made up of 17 amino acids. Unmatched junction bases numbered 17, after V lost 3 bases and J lost 4 bases. Germline CDR1 is SQVTM and CDR2 is ANQGSEA.